The clone carrying this T cell receptor (beta chain) was counted only a few times. The antigen remains undetermined. Preparation of the TCRbeta library used unique molecular identifiers. One entry per CDR3 protein, called by TCRdb with MiXCR from the PCR reads. The table includes 450,000 to 600,000 distinct CDR3 sequences, 10% to 15% detected once. The data were taken from a study of T-cell reconstitution after alpha-beta-depleted transplantation in children. Study-wide results and caveats: Some patients owed their high day-60 TCRbeta diversity to surviving recipient T cells and thymic progenitors. T-cell counts and diversity at one year post-transplant came mainly from newly produced T cells. Expanded graft clones numbering several hundred reportedly gave rise to alpha-beta T cells about two months after transplant.

The CDR3 spans 16 residues. Germline loops: CDR1 ENHRY, CDR2 SYGVKD. V was trimmed by 0 bases and J by 6 bases, leaving 18 bases between them. The chain joins TRBV10-3 to TRBJ2-7, with D possibly being TRBD2 (5 bases). The specimen was PBMCs, mostly from graft donor cells, collected 360 days after TCRalphabeta/CD19-depleted stem cell transplant. The origin of this receptor is a male patient aged 10-17 years who had a stem cell transplant for acute myeloid leukemia, so the T cells may come from the graft donor. CDR3 nucleotides: TGTGCCATCAGTGAGTCGAAGCCGGGGTACCCTGGCGAGCAGTACTTC. As protein: CAISESKPGYPGEQYF.